This T cell receptor (beta chain) was captured in a study of CXCR3-negative and CXCR3-positive naive CD8 T cells. The CDR3 spans 13 residues. Germline V gene lookup returns CDR1 SQVTM and CDR2 ANQGSEA. Preparation of TRB cDNA libraries relied on 5' RACE carrying UMI labels. TCRdb re-called the 5' RACE reads; every CDR3 protein appears as one record, without DNA. Its listing shows roughly 3,600 distinct CDR3 sequences. The sequenced material came from naive CXCR3- CD8+ T cells from blood. Stated subset: CD45RO-CCR7+CD27+CD95- naive CD8+ T cells lacking CXCR3 (TNR3-). The chain carries TRBV29-1 and TRBJ2-3. The sequence was obtained from a human donor in good health. Some clones in this sample may be carry-over from other donors' samples. CDR3 sequence reads: CSARLDRTDTQYF.